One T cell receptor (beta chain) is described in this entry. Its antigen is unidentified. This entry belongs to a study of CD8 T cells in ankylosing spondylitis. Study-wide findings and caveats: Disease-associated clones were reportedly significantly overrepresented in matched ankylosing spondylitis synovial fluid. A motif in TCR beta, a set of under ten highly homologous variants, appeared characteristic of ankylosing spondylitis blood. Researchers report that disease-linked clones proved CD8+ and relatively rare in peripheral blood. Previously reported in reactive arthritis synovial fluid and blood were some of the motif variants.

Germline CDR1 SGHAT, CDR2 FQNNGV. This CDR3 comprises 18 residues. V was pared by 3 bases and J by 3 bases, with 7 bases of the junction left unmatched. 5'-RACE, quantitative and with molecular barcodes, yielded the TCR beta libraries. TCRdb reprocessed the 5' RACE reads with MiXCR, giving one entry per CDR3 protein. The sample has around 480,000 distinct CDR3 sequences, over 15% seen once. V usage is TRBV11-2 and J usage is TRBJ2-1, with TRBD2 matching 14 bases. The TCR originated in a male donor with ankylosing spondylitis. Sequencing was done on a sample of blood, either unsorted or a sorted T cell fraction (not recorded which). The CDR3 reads CASSLPGLAGGRYNEQFF. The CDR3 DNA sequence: TGTGCCAGCAGCTTGCCCGGACTAGCGGGAGGCCGCTACAATGAGCAGTTCTTC.